Sequencing of this T cell receptor beta chain was carried out in a study of T cells in Graves' hyperthyroidism and ophthalmopathy. The TCR beta CDR3 regions underwent amplification using RNA transcripts as the source. The primer set for the first-round RT-PCR of the TCR CDR3 was HTBI. TCRdb processed the multiplex PCR reads anew with MiXCR; each CDR3 protein has one entry. The table includes some 340,000 distinct CDR3 sequences, roughly an eighth detected once. V was shortened by 0 bases and J by 4 bases, with 9 bases between the two germline ends. This CDR3 spans 15 amino acids. Germline V gene sequence: CDR1 MNHEY, CDR2 SMNVEV (reference sequence).

The receptor's source is a woman aged 40-49 years with Graves' ophthalmopathy. The specimen was blood. V gene TRBV27 combines with J gene TRBJ2-2; D call uncertain. This CDR3 reads CASSLSAYRTGELFF. The CDR3 nucleotides are TGTGCCAGCAGTTTATCGGCCTACCGCACCGGGGAGCTGTTTTTT.